This T cell receptor (beta chain) was recovered during a study of blood T cell repertoires in COVID-19 (dated by TCRdb to about 2020). Looking at the study overall: Collaborator samples came from the United States, Italy and Spain and covered acute and convalescent phases of COVID-19. The material from the prospective study consisted of cDNA or gDNA derived from T cells, B-cell-depleted T cells, or PBMCs. The dataset comprised deeply sampled blood TCRbeta repertoires from subjects exposed to, actively infected with, or recovered from COVID-19. The repertoires were released in a freely available public database meant as a resource for research on the immune response to SARS-CoV-2. The samples were drawn from the first 160 participants of the ongoing ImmuneRACE study and from some 1,300 subjects provided by 6 global collaborators. Nearly every sample came with metadata listing a de-identified subject ID, COVID-19 status, age in years and sex. Where available, HLA class I and class II types were taken from metadata supplied by the sample provider and were not determined by assay-based typing.

Concerning this clone itself: Its binding antigen is unknown. No much larger clone is present one base from it, and per-base qualities are unavailable.

TCRbeta CDR3 regions were amplified from genomic DNA using the immunoSEQ Assay, a bias-controlled multiplex PCR. As for how the authors treated the data: The number of nucleated cells in each sample was estimated by amplification of reference gene primers within the assay. To quantify the absolute abundance of each unique TCRbeta CDR3 rearrangement, sequence reads were collapsed and filtered. For each sample, productive Simpson clonality was calculated as the square root of Simpson's diversity index over productive rearrangements. TCRdb's version of the immuneACCESS table is confined to in-frame rearrangements and falls short of the full clone set. An unresolved V gene accounts for under half of the shortfall where checked; the remainder is of unknown origin. V and J calls and clone size follow that table, whereas D and trimming were derived from the DNA. This sample holds roughly 280,000 clones; 89% were observed only once. The ten largest clones take up 2% to 2.5% of the sample.

The collaborating institutions used their own protocols to collect whole blood in K2EDTA tubes. For TCRbeta analysis, collaborator samples were shipped as frozen whole blood, as isolated PBMCs, or as DNA extracted from either sample type. Summary of the overall study and its limitations: Clinical and demographic metadata were provided uncurated, with the amount varying by source and participant.

The CDR3 covers 11 residues, taking in both the cysteine and the phenylalanine. The only DNA kept is the CDR3, 33 bases in frame from the first base. CDR1 LGHDT and CDR2 YNNKEL were looked up in the germline V gene (reference sequence). For this chain, trimming is 4 bases at the V end and 13 bases at the J end, and the number of junction bases without a gene match is 3. The rearrangement joined TRBV3-1 (or the pseudogene TRBV3-2) to TRBJ1-4, and TRBD1 matches 7 of the central bases. The sequence derives from a man between 50 and 59 years old with acute or convalescent COVID-19. Source material: peripheral blood. In nucleotide form, the sequence is TGTGCCAGCAGCCTGAACAGGGGACTGTTTTTT. This translates into CASSLNRGLFF.